This is a list of T cell receptor beta chains from one sample in a study of blood T cell repertoires in COVID-19. The table came from immunoSEQ multiplex PCR; TCRdb's copy has only in-frame clones and leaves some out. The table has approximately 170,000 clones, around 85% seen once; the top ten hold around 8%. Sequenced input: peripheral blood. All receptors come from a woman over 75 with COVID-19, enrolled during active disease. CDR3s include the opening cysteine and the closing phenylalanine or tryptophan. D genes are given only for firm matches. Where a row states a size, it is once, few, many or the class of an expanded clone; other rows omit it.

TRBV7-9	NA	TRBJ1-6	NA	TGTGCACTACGATATGACGGGACCTATAATTCACCCCTCCACTTT	CALRYDGTYNSPLHF
TRBV27	TRBD2	TRBJ2-7	NA	TGTGCCAGCAGAAAAACTAGCGGGGTTTCCTACGAGCAGTACTTC	CASRKTSGVSYEQYF
TRBV6-5	NA	TRBJ1-6	NA	TGTGCCAGCAGCCCGAGCTCCTATAATTCACCCCTCCACTTT	CASSPSSYNSPLHF
TRBV5-6	NA	TRBJ1-4	NA	TGTGCCAGCAGCCCGGTTGGAGGCGGAAATGAAAAACTGTTTTTT	CASSPVGGGNEKLFF
TRBV7-2	NA	TRBJ1-4	NA	TGTGCCAGCAGCCTACGTACAACTAATGAAAAACTGTTTTTT	CASSLRTTNEKLFF
TRBV3-1/TRBV3-2	NA	TRBJ1-1	few	TGTGCCAGCAGCCAAGATCGGAGGGTCCGAGCTTTCTTT	CASSQDRRVRAFF
TRBV5-6	NA	TRBJ2-7	NA	TGTGCCAGCAGCCCGGGGAGTCGGGGCTCCTACGAGCAGTACTTC	CASSPGSRGSYEQYF
TRBV10-1	TRBD1	TRBJ2-1	NA	TGCGCCAGCAGTCACACAGGGGTCACCTACAATGAGCAGTTCTTC	CASSHTGVTYNEQFF
TRBV5-1	TRBD1	TRBJ2-7	NA	TGCGCCTCGACATCGGGACAGGGTTTTCACGAGCAGTACTTC	CASTSGQGFHEQYF
TRBV19	NA	TRBJ1-1	NA	TGTGCCAGTAGTATAGATAGGTACGGGACTGAAGCTTTCTTT	CASSIDRYGTEAFF
TRBV5-1	NA	TRBJ1-1	NA	TGCGCCAGCAGGTTGACAGGCACCAAGAACACTGAAGCTTTCTTT	CASRLTGTKNTEAFF
TRBV29-1	TRBD1	TRBJ2-7	NA	TGCAGCGTACCGGGACAGGGGGCGCTTGAGCAGTACTTC	CSVPGQGALEQYF
TRBV11-2	NA	TRBJ1-2	NA	TGTGCCAGCAGCCCGGGGGGATCCTATGGCTACACCTTC	CASSPGGSYGYTF
TRBV14	NA	TRBJ1-1	NA	TGTGCCAGCAGTTCAAGGGTCGGCAGGGGCACTGAAGCTTTCTTT	CASSSRVGRGTEAFF
TRBV5-6	NA	TRBJ1-2	NA	TGTGCCAGCAGCTTGGGGCAGGACTATGGCTACACCTTC	CASSLGQDYGYTF
TRBV2	NA	TRBJ1-1	once	TGTGCCAGCAGGGTGGGACTGGCGAACACTGAAGCTTTCTTT	CASRVGLANTEAFF
TRBV15	TRBD1	TRBJ1-4	NA	TGTGCCACCAGCAGACAGGGGGAATGGGAAAAACTGTTTTTT	CATSRQGEWEKLFF
TRBV5-1	NA	TRBJ2-5	NA	TGCGCCAGCAGCTTGTTCGACTCCAATACCCAGTACTTC	CASSLFDSNTQYF
TRBV5-1	NA	TRBJ1-2	NA	TGCGCCAGCAGCCTATCGAAGTACTATGGCTACACCTTC	CASSLSKYYGYTF
TRBV3-1/TRBV3-2	NA	TRBJ1-1	NA	TGTGCCAGCAGCCCCCCGGGGAACACTGAAGCTTTCTTT	CASSPPGNTEAFF
TRBV5-4	TRBD1	TRBJ1-4	once	TGTGCCAGCAGCTACCCAGGGGGGACTAATGAAAAACTGTTTTTT	CASSYPGGTNEKLFF
TRBV11-2	TRBD1	TRBJ1-3	NA	TGTGCCAGCAGCTACGGGACAGCCTTAGGAAACACCATATATTTT	CASSYGTALGNTIYF
TRBV2	NA	TRBJ2-4	NA	TGTGCCAGCAGTACAGGGATGCCGGCCAAAAACATTCAGTACTTC	CASSTGMPAKNIQYF
TRBV5-1	NA	TRBJ2-2	NA	TGCGCCAGCAGCTTCCGTCCGCCAGGCAGCTCAGACGGGGAGCTGTTTTTT	CASSFRPPGSSDGELFF
TRBV18	NA	TRBJ1-5	NA	TGTGCCAGCTCAAGCGACAGGCTTCTCAATCAGCCCCAGCATTTT	CASSSDRLLNQPQHF
TRBV2	TRBD1	TRBJ1-3	NA	TGTGCCAGCGAGGGGGCGACGTCTGGAAACACCATATATTTT	CASEGATSGNTIYF
TRBV12-3/TRBV12-4	NA	TRBJ1-2	NA	TGTGCCAGCAGCCAAACAGGGAACTATGGCTACACCTTC	CASSQTGNYGYTF
TRBV15	NA	TRBJ1-2	NA	TGTGCCACCAGCAGAGATAACAGGGCGGATGGCTACACCTTC	CATSRDNRADGYTF
TRBV4-1	NA	TRBJ1-1	NA	TGCGCCAGCAGCCAAGCTGGGCGGGGGAACACTGAAGCTTTCTTT	CASSQAGRGNTEAFF
TRBV18	TRBD1	TRBJ2-3	NA	TGTGCCAGCTCACCAACCCGGGACAGGGTCACAGATACGCAGTATTTT	CASSPTRDRVTDTQYF
TRBV11-3	TRBD1	TRBJ2-7	NA	TGTGCCAGCAGCGGGGACAGGGGAACCTACGAGCAGTACTTC	CASSGDRGTYEQYF
TRBV5-4	TRBD2	TRBJ2-3	NA	TGTGCCAGCAGCTATGAGCGGGGGGGCACAGATACGCAGTATTTT	CASSYERGGTDTQYF
TRBV5-1	TRBD1	TRBJ1-1	NA	TGCGCCAGCAGCTTCCTGACAGGGGGCACTGAAGCTTTCTTT	CASSFLTGGTEAFF
TRBV5-1	NA	TRBJ2-5	NA	TGCGCCAGCCCCCCCTTAGCGAGCCAAGAGACCCAGTACTTC	CASPPLASQETQYF
TRBV6-6	NA	TRBJ1-1	NA	TGTGCCAGCAGACCGGACAGCAACACTGAAGCTTTCTTT	CASRPDSNTEAFF
TRBV28	TRBD1	TRBJ1-6	NA	TGTGCCAGCAGGAACCGGGACAGGGAAAGTTCACCCCTCCACTTT	CASRNRDRESSPLHF
TRBV5-4	NA	TRBJ1-6	NA	TGTGCCAGCAGCACACAGGGTTCGTATTCACCCCTCCACTTT	CASSTQGSYSPLHF
TRBV27	NA	TRBJ2-7	once	TGTGCCAGCAGTGGCCGCGGAAGTGCCTCGGGAGAGCAGTACTTC	CASSGRGSASGEQYF
TRBV7-8	TRBD1	TRBJ1-2	NA	TGTGCCAGCAGTAACCGGGACAGACGATTCTATGGCTACACCTTC	CASSNRDRRFYGYTF
TRBV4-1	NA	TRBJ1-3	many	TGCGCCAGCAGCCAAGAACAGCACAGCTCTGGAAACACCATATATTTT	CASSQEQHSSGNTIYF
TRBV28	NA	TRBJ2-3	NA	TGTGCCAGCAGCCAAGCGGGTACGACAGATACGCAGTATTTT	CASSQAGTTDTQYF
TRBV5-6	NA	TRBJ2-5	few	TGTGCCAGCAGCTTTCCCCCCCCAGGGACAAGAAAAGAGACCCAGTACTTC	CASSFPPPGTRKETQYF
TRBV4-1	TRBD2	TRBJ2-5	NA	TGCGCCAGCAGCCAAGTTGCTAGCGGGAGGAGGAGGGAGACCCAGTACTTC	CASSQVASGRRRETQYF